This TCR beta chain originates from a study of glioma-infiltrating T cells. Broader study findings: Gliomas, especially low-grade, showed above-expected tissue-blood divergence; non-neoplastic patients showed below.

Using RNA template, CDR3s of TCR alpha and beta were amplified with iRepertoire arm-PCR. TCRdb recomputed calls from the multiplex PCR reads with MiXCR, one row per CDR3 protein. The sample shows about 180,000 distinct CDR3 sequences, over 40% of them seen only once. Notes on this clonotype: What it binds is not known.

The CDR3 length is 14 residues. Trimming took 4 bases from V and 5 from J, leaving 14 bases between them. The germline V gene has CDR1 MNHEY and CDR2 SMNVEV (reference sequence). This sequence was found in a human donor with low-grade glioma or glioblastoma, undergoing nonglioma brain surgery, or in good health (not recorded which). Sample: glioma tissue, nonneoplastic brain tissue, or PBMCs (not recorded which). V gene TRBV27 combines with J gene TRBJ1-1; no firm D call. CDR3 in amino acids: CASSSPVRVTEAFF. In DNA form, the CDR3 reads TGTGCCAGCAGTTCCCCCGTTCGTGTTACTGAAGCTTTCTTT.